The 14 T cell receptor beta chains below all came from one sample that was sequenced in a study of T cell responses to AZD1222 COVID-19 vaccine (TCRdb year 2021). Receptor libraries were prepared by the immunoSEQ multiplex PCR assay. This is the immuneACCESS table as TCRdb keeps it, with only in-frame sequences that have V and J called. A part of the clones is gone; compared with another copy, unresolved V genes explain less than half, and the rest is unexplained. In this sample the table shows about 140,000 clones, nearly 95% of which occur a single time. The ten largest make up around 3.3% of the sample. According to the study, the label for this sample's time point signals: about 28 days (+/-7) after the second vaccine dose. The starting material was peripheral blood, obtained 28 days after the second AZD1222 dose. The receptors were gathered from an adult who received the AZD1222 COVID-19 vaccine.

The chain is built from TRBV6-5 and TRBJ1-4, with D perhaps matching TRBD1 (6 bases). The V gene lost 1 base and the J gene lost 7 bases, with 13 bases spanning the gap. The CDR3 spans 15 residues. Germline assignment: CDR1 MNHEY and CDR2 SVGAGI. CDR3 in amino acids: CASSYLVGAGEKLFF. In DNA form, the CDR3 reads TGTGCCAGCAGTTACTTAGTGGGGGCCGGTGAAAAACTGTTTTTT.

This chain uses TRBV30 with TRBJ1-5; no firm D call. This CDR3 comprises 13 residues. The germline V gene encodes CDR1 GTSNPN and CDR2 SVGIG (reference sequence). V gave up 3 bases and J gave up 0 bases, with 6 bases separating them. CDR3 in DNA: TGTGCCTGGAGGATAAATAGCAATCAGCCCCAGCATTTT. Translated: CAWRINSNQPQHF.

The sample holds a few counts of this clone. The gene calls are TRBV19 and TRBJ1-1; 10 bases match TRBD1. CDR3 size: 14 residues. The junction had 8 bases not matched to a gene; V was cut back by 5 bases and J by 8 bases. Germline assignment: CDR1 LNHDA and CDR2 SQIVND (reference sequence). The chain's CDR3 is CASSPRQGAREAFF. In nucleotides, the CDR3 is TGTGCCAGTAGTCCGAGACAGGGGGCTAGGGAAGCTTTCTTT.

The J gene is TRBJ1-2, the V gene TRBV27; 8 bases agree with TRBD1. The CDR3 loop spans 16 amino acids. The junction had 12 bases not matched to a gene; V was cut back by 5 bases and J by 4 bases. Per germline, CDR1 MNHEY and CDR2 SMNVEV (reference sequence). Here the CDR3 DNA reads TGTGCCAGCAGTCCTAACCCGACAGGGGTTGTCTATGGCTACACCTTC. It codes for CASSPNPTGVVYGYTF.

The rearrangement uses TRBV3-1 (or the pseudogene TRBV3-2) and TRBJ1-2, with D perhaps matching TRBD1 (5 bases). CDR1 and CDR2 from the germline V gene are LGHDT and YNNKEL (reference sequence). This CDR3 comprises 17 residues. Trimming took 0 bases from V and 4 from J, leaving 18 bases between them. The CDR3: CASSQETRGLRLYGYTF. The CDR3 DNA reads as TGTGCCAGCAGCCAAGAAACTAGGGGCCTTCGGCTCTATGGCTACACCTTC.

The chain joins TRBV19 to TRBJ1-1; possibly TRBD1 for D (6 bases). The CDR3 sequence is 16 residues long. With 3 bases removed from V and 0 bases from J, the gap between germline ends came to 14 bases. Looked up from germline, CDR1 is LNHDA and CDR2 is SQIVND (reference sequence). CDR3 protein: CASSMGGRRMNTEAFF. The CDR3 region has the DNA TGTGCCAGTAGTATGGGGGGCAGGAGGATGAACACTGAAGCTTTCTTT. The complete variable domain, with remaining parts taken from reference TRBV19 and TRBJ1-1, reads DGGITQSPKYLFRKEGQNVTLSCEQNLNHDAMYWYRQDPGQGLRLIYYSQIVNDFQKGDIAEGYSVSREKKESFPLTVTSAQKNPTAFYLCASSMGGRRMNTEAFFGQGTRLTVV.

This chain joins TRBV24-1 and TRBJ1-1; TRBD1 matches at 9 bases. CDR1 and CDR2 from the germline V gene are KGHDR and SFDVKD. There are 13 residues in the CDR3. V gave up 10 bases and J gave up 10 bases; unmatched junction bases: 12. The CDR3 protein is CATPWDRELVAFF. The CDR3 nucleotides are TGTGCCACTCCTTGGGACAGGGAGTTAGTAGCTTTCTTT.

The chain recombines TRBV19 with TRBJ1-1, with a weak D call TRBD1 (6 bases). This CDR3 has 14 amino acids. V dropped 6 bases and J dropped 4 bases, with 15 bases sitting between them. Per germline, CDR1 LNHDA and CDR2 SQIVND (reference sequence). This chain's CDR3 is CASRDDRWGTEAFF. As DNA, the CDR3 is TGTGCCAGTAGAGACGACAGGTGGGGCACTGAAGCTTTCTTT. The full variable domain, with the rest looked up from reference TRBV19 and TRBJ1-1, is DGGITQSPKYLFRKEGQNVTLSCEQNLNHDAMYWYRQDPGQGLRLIYYSQIVNDFQKGDIAEGYSVSREKKESFPLTVTSAQKNPTAFYLCASRDDRWGTEAFFGQGTRLTVV.

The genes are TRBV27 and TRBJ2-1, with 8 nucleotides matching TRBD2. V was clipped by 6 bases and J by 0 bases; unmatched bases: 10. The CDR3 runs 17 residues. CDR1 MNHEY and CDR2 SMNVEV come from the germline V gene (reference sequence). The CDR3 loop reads CASRDGSGGSSYNEQFF. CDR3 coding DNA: TGTGCCAGCAGGGACGGTTCGGGAGGGTCCTCCTACAATGAGCAGTTCTTC.

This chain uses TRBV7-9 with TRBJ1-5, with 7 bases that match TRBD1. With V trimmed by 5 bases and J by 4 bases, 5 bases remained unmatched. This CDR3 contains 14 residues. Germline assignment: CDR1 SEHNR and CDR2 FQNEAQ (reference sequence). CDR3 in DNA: TGTGCCAGCAGCAGAGACAGGGAAAATCAGCCCCAGCATTTT. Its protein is CASSRDRENQPQHF. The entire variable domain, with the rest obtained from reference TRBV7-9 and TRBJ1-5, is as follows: DTGVSQNPRHKITKRGQNVTFRCDPISEHNRLYWYRQTLGQGPEFLTYFQNEAQLEKSRLLSDRFSAERPKGSFSTLEIQRTEQGDSAMYLCASSRDRENQPQHFGDGTRLSIL.

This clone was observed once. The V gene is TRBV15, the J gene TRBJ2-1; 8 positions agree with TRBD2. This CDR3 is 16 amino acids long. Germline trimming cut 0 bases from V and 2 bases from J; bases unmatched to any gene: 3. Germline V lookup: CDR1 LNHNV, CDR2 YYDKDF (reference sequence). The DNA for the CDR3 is TGTGCCACCAGCAGAGAGGCTAGCGGGCCCTACAATGAGCAGTTCTTC. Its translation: CATSREASGPYNEQFF.

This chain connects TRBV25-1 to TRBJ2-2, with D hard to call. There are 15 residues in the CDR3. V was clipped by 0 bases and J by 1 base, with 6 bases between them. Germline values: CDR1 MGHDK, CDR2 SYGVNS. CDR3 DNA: TGTGCCAGCAGTGAATATTGGCGGAACACCGGGGAGCTGTTTTTT. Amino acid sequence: CASSEYWRNTGELFF.

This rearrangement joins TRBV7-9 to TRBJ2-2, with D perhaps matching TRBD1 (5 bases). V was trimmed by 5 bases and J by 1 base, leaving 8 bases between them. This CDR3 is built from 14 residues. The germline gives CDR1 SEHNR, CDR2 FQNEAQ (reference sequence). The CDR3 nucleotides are TGTGCCAGCAGCCAAGGACAGAACACCGGGGAGCTGTTTTTT. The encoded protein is CASSQGQNTGELFF.

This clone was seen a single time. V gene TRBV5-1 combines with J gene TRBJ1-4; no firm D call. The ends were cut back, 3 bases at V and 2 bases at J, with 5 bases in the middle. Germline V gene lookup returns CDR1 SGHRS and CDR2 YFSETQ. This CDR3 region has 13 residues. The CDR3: CASSSETNEKLFF. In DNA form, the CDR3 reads TGCGCCAGCAGCTCCGAGACTAATGAAAAACTGTTTTTT.